This T cell receptor beta chain was recovered during a study of early T cells in non-severe SARS-CoV-2 infection. As for the study in general: The authors sequenced bulk RNA from unsorted whole blood, leaving chains unpaired. Findings and limits, study-wide: Anti-spike CD8 responses were favored by VDJdb matching, which missed private and CD4 specificities.

As part of library construction, unique molecular identifiers were attached to individual cDNA molecules. TCRdb itself ran the 5' RACE reads through MiXCR, one entry per CDR3 protein. The sample yields tens of thousands of distinct CDR3 sequences, around 9.3% seen once. V dropped 2 bases and J dropped 6 bases, with 10 bases sitting between them. Germline CDR1 is SGHAT and CDR2 is FQNNGV. This CDR3 region has 13 residues. This clonotype occurred a few times. Its specificity is unknown. This receptor was taken from an adult who was a healthcare worker with PCR-confirmed SARS-CoV-2 infection or an uninfected control (not recorded which). This specimen was whole blood, taken at baseline. The rearrangement joins TRBV11-2 to TRBJ1-2; possibly TRBD1 for D (5 bases). CDR3 amino acids: CASSLRQGHGYTF. The CDR3 DNA reads as TGTGCCAGCAGCTTAAGGCAGGGCCATGGCTACACCTTC.